These T cell receptor beta chains were read from a single sample in a study of blood T cell repertoires in COVID-19. This table comes from immunoSEQ multiplex PCR, and its TCRdb copy is limited to in-frame clones, with some not included. The sample consists of about 230,000 clones, 65% to 85% of them appearing once. Sequencing was performed on peripheral blood. The receptors derive from a man aged 35-49 years with acute or convalescent COVID-19. Both conserved end residues are part of each CDR3. A D gene is named only where the DNA matches it firmly.

TRBJ2-3	TRBV2	-	CATLAYTSTDTQYF	TGTGCCACCCTAGCGTACACTTCCACAGATACGCAGTATTTT
TRBJ2-4	TRBV18	-	CASSPPSKNIQYF	TGTGCCAGCTCACCCCCTTCCAAAAACATTCAGTACTTC
TRBJ1-5	TRBV6-1	-	CASSEAVGGRYSNQPQHF	TGTGCCAGCAGTGAAGCAGTCGGGGGACGGTATAGCAATCAGCCCCAGCATTTT
TRBJ2-7	TRBV5-5	TRBD1	CASSLEGTANEQYF	TGTGCCAGCAGCTTGGAGGGGACAGCCAACGAGCAGTACTTC
TRBJ2-1	TRBV2	TRBD2	CASGTSGRAVNEQFF	TGTGCCAGTGGGACTAGCGGGAGGGCCGTTAATGAGCAGTTCTTC
TRBJ2-7	TRBV30	-	CAWRKTGGGYEQYF	TGTGCCTGGAGAAAAACAGGGGGGGGCTACGAGCAGTACTTC
TRBJ1-1	TRBV21-1	-	CASRELNTEAFF	TGTGCCAGCAGGGAGTTAAACACTGAAGCTTTCTTT
TRBJ2-7	TRBV9	-	CASSDYLRYEQYF	TGTGCCAGCTCTGATTACCTGAGGTACGAGCAGTACTTC
TRBJ1-6	TRBV6-5	TRBD1	CASSYPRDRNSPLHF	TGTGCCAGCAGCTACCCTCGGGACAGAAATTCACCCCTCCACTTT
TRBJ2-2	TRBV14	-	CASSRSDWGELFF	TGTGCCAGCAGCCGGAGCGACTGGGGGGAGCTGTTTTTT
TRBJ2-7	TRBV14	-	CASSQLGVEQYF	TGTGCCAGCAGCCAGCTAGGGGTCGAGCAGTACTTC
TRBJ1-2	TRBV5-5	TRBD1	CASSQSSGGHDGYTF	TGTGCCAGCAGCCAATCTTCAGGGGGCCACGATGGCTACACCTTC
TRBJ1-6	TRBV27	TRBD1	CASSLGTGMASPLHF	TGTGCCAGCAGTTTAGGGACAGGGATGGCTTCACCCCTCCACTTT
TRBJ1-1	TRBV19	TRBD1	CASQDPGQTNTEAFF	TGTGCCAGTCAAGACCCGGGACAGACGAACACTGAAGCTTTCTTT
TRBJ1-3	TRBV5-8	-	CASSPGGIGSSGNTIYF	TGTGCCAGCAGCCCGGGAGGAATCGGAAGCTCTGGAAACACCATATATTTT
TRBJ1-2	TRBV18	TRBD1	CASSLPDRAVSYGYTF	TGTGCCAGCTCACTCCCGGACAGGGCGGTCAGCTATGGCTACACCTTC
TRBJ2-2	TRBV19	-	CASSIGPGPTGELFF	TGTGCCAGTAGTATTGGGCCAGGGCCGACCGGGGAGCTGTTTTTT
TRBJ2-7	TRBV2	-	CASSEHDLAEQYF	TGTGCCAGCAGCGAACATGATTTAGCCGAGCAGTACTTC
TRBJ1-1	TRBV27	-	CASSLFRGNTEAFF	TGTGCCAGCAGTTTATTTCGGGGGAACACTGAAGCTTTCTTT